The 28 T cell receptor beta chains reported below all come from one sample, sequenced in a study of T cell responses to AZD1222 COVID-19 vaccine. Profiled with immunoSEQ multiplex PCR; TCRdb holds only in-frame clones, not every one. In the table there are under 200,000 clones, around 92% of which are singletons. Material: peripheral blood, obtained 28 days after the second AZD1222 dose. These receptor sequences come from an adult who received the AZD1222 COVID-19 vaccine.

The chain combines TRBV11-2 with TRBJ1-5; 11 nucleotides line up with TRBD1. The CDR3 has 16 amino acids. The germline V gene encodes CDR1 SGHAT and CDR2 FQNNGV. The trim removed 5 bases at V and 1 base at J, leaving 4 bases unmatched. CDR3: CASSGGTGGSNQPQHF. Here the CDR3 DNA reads TGTGCCAGCAGCGGGGGGACAGGGGGAAGCAATCAGCCCCAGCATTTT. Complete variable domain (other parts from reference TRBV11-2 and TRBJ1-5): EAGVAQSPRYKIIEKRQSVAFWCNPISGHATLYWYQQILGQGPKLLIQFQNNGVVDDSQLPKDRFSAERLKGVDSTLKIQPAKLEDSAVYLCASSGGTGGSNQPQHFGDGTRLSIL.

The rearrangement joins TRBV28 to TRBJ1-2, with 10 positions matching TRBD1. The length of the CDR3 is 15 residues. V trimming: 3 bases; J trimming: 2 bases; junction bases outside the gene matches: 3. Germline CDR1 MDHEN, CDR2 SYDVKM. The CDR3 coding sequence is TGTGCCAGCAGTTTCGGGACAGGGGCGAACTATGGCTACACCTTC. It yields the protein CASSFGTGANYGYTF.

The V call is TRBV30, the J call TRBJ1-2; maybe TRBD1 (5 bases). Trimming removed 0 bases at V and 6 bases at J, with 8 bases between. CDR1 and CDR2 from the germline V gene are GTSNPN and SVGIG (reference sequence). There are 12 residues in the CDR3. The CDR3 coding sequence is TGTGCCTGGAGTGTAGGGGCCAATGGCTACACCTTC. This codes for CAWSVGANGYTF. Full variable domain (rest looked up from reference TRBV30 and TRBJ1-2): SQTIHQWPATLVQPVGSPLSLECTVEGTSNPNLYWYRQAAGRGLQLLFYSVGIGQISSEVPQNLSASRPQDRQFILSSKKLLLSDSGFYLCAWSVGANGYTFGSGTRLTVV.

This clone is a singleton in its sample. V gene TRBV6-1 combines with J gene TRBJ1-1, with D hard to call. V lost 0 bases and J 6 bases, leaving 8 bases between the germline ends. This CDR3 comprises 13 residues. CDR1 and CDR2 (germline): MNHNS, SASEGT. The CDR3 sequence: CASSEAPRPEAFF. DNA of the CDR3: TGTGCCAGCAGTGAAGCGCCCAGGCCTGAAGCTTTCTTT.

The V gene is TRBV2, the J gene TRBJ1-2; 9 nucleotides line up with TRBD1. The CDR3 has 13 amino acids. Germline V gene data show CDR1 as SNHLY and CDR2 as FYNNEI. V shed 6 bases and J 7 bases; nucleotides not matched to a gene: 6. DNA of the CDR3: TGTGCCAGCAGAACCGAACAGGGGGCTGGCTACACCTTC. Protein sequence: CASRTEQGAGYTF.

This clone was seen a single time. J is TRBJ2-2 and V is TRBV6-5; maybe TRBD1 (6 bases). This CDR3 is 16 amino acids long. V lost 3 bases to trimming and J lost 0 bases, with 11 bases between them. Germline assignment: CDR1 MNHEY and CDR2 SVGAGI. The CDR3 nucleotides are TGTGCCAGCAGTTATAACAGGGTCTCGAACACCGGGGAGCTGTTTTTT. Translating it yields CASSYNRVSNTGELFF.

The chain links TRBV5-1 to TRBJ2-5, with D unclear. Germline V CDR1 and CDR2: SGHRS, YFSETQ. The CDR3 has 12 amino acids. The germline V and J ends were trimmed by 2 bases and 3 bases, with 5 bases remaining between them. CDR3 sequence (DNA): TGCGCCAGCAGCTTAGTTGAAGAGACCCAGTACTTC. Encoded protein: CASSLVEETQYF.

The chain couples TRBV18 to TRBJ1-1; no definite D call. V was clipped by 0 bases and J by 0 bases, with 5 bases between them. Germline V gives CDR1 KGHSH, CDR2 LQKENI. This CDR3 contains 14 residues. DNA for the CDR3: TGTGCCAGCTCACCACCCTACATGAACACTGAAGCTTTCTTT. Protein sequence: CASSPPYMNTEAFF.

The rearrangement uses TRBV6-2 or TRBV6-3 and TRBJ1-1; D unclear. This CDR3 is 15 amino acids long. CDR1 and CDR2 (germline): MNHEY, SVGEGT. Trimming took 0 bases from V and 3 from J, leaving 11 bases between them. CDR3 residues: CASSYSRSTDTEAFF. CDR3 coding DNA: TGTGCCAGCAGTTACTCGAGGTCGACGGACACTGAAGCTTTCTTT.

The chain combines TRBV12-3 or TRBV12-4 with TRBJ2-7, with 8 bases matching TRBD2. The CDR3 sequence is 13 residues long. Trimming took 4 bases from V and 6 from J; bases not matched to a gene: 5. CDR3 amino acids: CASSSPGGGEQYF. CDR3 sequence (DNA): TGTGCCAGCAGTTCCCCGGGGGGGGGCGAGCAGTACTTC.

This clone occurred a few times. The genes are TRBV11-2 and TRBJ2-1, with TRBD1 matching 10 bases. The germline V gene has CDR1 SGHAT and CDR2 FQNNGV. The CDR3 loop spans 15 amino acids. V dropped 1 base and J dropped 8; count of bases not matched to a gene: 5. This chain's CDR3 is CASSLGDRGGDEQFF. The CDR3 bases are TGTGCCAGCAGCTTAGGGGACAGGGGAGGAGATGAGCAGTTCTTC.

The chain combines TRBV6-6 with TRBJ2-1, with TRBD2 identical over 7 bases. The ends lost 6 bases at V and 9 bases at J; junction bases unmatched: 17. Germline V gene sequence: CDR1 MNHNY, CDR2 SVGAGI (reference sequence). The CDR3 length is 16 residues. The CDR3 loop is CASSRRGSGEGGEQFF. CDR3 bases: TGTGCCAGCAGCCGCCGGGGGAGCGGGGAGGGAGGTGAGCAGTTCTTC.

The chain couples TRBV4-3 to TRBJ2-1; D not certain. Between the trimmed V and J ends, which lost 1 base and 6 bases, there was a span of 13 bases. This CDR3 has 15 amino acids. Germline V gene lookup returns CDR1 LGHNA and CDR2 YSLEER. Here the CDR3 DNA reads TGCGCCAGCAGCCAAGCCTCACCGGTCGCCAATGAGCAGTTCTTC. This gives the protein CASSQASPVANEQFF.

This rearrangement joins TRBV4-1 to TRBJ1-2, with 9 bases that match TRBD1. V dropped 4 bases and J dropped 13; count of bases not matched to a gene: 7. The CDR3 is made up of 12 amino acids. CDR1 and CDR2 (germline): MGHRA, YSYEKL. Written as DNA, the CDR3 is TGCGCCAGCAGCCCCCCCCGACAGGGGGTCACCTTC. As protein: CASSPPRQGVTF.

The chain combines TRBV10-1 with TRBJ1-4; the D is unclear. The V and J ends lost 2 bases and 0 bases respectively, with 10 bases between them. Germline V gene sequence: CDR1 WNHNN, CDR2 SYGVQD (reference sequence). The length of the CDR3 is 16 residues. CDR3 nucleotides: TGCGCCAGCAGTGAGCCGGGTTTGGCAACTAATGAAAAACTGTTTTTT. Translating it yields CASSEPGLATNEKLFF.

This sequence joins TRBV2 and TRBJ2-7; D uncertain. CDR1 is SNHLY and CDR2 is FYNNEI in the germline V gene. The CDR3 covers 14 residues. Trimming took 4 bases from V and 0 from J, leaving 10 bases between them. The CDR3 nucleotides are TGTGCCAGCAGTGTTAGACTGCTCTCCTACGAGCAGTACTTC. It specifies CASSVRLLSYEQYF.

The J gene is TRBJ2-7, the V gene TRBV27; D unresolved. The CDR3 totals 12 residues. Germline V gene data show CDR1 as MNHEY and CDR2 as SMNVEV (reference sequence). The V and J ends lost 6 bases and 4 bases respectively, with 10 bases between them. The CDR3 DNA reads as TGTGCCAGCAGGGTCTACTTATACGAGCAGTACTTC. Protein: CASRVYLYEQYF.

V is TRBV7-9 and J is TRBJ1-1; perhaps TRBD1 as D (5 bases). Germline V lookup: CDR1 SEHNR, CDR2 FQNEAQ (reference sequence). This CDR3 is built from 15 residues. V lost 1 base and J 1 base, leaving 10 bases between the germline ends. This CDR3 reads CASSLGGAANTEAFF. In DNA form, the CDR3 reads TGTGCCAGCAGCTTAGGGGGCGCCGCGAACACTGAAGCTTTCTTT.

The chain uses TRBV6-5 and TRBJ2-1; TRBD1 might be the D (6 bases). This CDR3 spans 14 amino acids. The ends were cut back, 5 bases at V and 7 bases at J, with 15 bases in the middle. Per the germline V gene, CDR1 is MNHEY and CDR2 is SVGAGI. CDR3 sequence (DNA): TGTGCCAGCAGTAGCCCGGCAGGGGCGAATGAGCAGTTCTTC. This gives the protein CASSSPAGANEQFF.

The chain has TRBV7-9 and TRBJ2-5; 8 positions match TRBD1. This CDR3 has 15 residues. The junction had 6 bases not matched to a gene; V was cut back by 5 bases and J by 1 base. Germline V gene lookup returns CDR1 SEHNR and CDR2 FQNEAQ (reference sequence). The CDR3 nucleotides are TGTGCCAGCAGCCCCAGGACAGGGTCCCAAGAGACCCAGTACTTC. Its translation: CASSPRTGSQETQYF.

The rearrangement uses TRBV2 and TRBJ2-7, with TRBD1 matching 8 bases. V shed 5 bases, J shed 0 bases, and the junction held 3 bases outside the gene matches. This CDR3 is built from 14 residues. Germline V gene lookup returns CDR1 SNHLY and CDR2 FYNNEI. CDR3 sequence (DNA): TGTGCCAGCAGTCATACAGGGGGCTCCTACGAGCAGTACTTC. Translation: CASSHTGGSYEQYF.

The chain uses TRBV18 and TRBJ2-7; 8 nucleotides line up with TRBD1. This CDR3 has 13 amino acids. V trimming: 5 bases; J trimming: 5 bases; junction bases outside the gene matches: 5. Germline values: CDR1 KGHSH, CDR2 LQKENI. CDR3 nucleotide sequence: TGTGCCAGCTCAGGACAGGGTGGCGACGAGCAGTACTTC. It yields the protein CASSGQGGDEQYF.

CDR3 DNA: TGTGCCAGCAGCGACGGACTAGCGGGAGTCGCAGATACGCAGTATTTT. Amino acid sequence: CASSDGLAGVADTQYF. The V gene is TRBV7-8, the J gene TRBJ2-3; TRBD2 matches at 13 bases. This CDR3 has 16 residues. Germline CDR1 and CDR2: SGHVS and FQNEAQ. The junction had 6 bases not matched to a gene; V was cut back by 5 bases and J by 4 bases.

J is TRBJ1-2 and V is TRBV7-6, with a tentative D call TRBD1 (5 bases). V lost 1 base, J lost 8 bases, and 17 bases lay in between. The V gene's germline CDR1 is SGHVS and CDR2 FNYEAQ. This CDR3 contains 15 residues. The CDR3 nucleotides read TGTGCCAGCAGCTTAGGTCCAGGGACGGAGTGGGGCTACACCTTC. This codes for CASSLGPGTEWGYTF.

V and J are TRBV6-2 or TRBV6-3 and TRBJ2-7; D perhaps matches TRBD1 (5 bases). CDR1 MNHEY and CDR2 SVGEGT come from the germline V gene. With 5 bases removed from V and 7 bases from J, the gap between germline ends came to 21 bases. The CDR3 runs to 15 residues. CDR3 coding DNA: TGTGCCAGCAGTCCACATATAGGGGTTCAAGGTGAGCAGTACTTC. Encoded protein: CASSPHIGVQGEQYF.

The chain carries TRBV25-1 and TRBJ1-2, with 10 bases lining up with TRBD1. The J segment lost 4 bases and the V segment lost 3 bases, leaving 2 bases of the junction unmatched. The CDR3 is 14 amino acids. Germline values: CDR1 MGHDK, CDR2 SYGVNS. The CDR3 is CASSEGQGRYGYTF. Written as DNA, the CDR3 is TGTGCCAGCAGTGAGGGACAGGGGCGCTATGGCTACACCTTC.

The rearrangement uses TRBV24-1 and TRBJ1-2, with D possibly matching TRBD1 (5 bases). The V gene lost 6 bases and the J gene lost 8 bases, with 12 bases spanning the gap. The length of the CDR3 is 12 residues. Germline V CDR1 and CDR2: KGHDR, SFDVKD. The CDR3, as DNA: TGTGCCACCAGTCCAGGGACCGGGGGCTACACCTTC. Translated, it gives CATSPGTGGYTF.

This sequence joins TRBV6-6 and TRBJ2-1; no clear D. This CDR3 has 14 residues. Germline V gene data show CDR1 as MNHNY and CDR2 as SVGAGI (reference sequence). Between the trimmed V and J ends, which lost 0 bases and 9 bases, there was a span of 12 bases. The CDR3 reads CASSYSPSWSEQFF. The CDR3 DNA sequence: TGTGCCAGCAGTTACTCGCCCTCGTGGAGTGAGCAGTTCTTC.